What follows are 12 T cell receptor beta chains derived from one specimen sequenced in a study of control samples from healthy donors and cancer patients. Data came from immunoSEQ multiplex PCR; TCRdb stores just in-frame clones and leaves some out. The sample contains some 7,000 clones, 82% of which appear only once. Sequenced: PBMCs. These receptors originate from a man between 70 and 80 years old with lung cancer.

The chain is built from TRBV6-5 and TRBJ2-3; D remains ambiguous. There are 11 residues in the CDR3. Looked up from germline, CDR1 is MNHEY and CDR2 is SVGAGI. V was pared by 6 bases and J by 2 bases, with 3 bases between. This CDR3 reads CASRLTDTQYF. The CDR3 nucleotides are TGTGCCAGCAGGCTCACAGATACGCAGTATTTT.

The chain joins TRBV30 to TRBJ2-1; 10 bases agree with TRBD2. The CDR3 has 15 residues. CDR1 and CDR2 from the germline V gene are GTSNPN and SVGIG (reference sequence). With V trimmed by 4 bases and J by 3 bases, 6 bases remained unmatched. In DNA form, the CDR3 reads TGTGCCTGGAAGGACCTAGCGGGAGTCTACAATGAGCAGTTCTTC. Amino acid sequence: CAWKDLAGVYNEQFF.

The V gene is TRBV30, the J gene TRBJ1-6; D is possibly TRBD1 (5 bases). Germline CDR1 and CDR2: GTSNPN and SVGIG (reference sequence). Deletions cut 1 base from V and 13 bases from J, with 11 bases between. The CDR3 covers 12 residues. The CDR3 bases are TGTGCCTGGAGTGCACAGGATCCCCCCCTCCACTTT. Its translation is CAWSAQDPPLHF.

The chain carries TRBV5-4 and TRBJ2-2; maybe TRBD2 (6 bases). Germline CDR1 SGHNT, CDR2 YYREEE (reference sequence). This CDR3 has 15 amino acids. Trimming cost V 0 bases and J 5 bases, with 11 bases left between them. In DNA, the CDR3 is TGTGCCAGCAGCTTGGGGAGGGCGCTGACCGGGGAGCTGTTTTTT. It yields the protein CASSLGRALTGELFF.

This clone appeared a single time. The chain uses TRBV6-5 and TRBJ1-3; weak D call: TRBD1 (5 bases). There are 15 residues in the CDR3. Trimming pared 6 bases from V and 0 bases from J, leaving 12 bases between. Germline V lookup: CDR1 MNHEY, CDR2 SVGAGI. CDR3 bases: TGTGCCAGCAGAAACCCGGGGGGCTCTGGAAACACCATATATTTT. It codes for CASRNPGGSGNTIYF.

The V and J genes are TRBV7-2 and TRBJ2-1; D possibly corresponds to TRBD2 (6 bases). The CDR3 covers 16 residues. V was clipped by 5 bases and J by 1 base, with 15 bases between them. Germline CDR1 SGHTA, CDR2 FQGNSA. CDR3 DNA sequence: TGTGCCAGCAGCAACAGACTAGAACTTTCCTACAATGAGCAGTTCTTC. Translation gives CASSNRLELSYNEQFF.

This sequence joins TRBV3-1 (or the pseudogene TRBV3-2) and TRBJ2-1, with 8 positions matching TRBD2. The germline V gene encodes CDR1 LGHDT and CDR2 YNNKEL (reference sequence). The CDR3 extends over 16 amino acids. V lost 0 bases, J lost 8 bases, and 9 bases stayed unmatched. The DNA for the CDR3 is TGTGCCAGCAGCCAAGACCCCGGGACTAGGGGCGATGAGCAGTTCTTC. As protein: CASSQDPGTRGDEQFF.

The J gene is TRBJ2-1, the V gene TRBV7-9; D may be TRBD1 (7 bases). V was pared by 1 base and J by 8 bases, with 15 bases between. Germline V lookup: CDR1 SEHNR, CDR2 FQNEAQ (reference sequence). This CDR3 contains 15 residues. Here the CDR3 reads CASSLGGTVSHEQFF. Written as DNA, the CDR3 is TGTGCCAGCAGCTTAGGCGGGACAGTCAGCCATGAGCAGTTCTTC.

The genes are TRBV7-2 and TRBJ1-1, with D unclear. Trimming removed 0 bases at V and 2 bases at J, with 7 bases between. The CDR3 has 14 residues. Per the germline V gene, CDR1 is SGHTA and CDR2 is FQGNSA. The CDR3 DNA reads as TGTGCCAGCAGCTTAGCAGGGTTTAACACTGAAGCTTTCTTT. Protein: CASSLAGFNTEAFF.

CDR3 sequence: CASSLYLGPLSEAFF. CDR3 nucleotides: TGTGCCAGCAGCTTATATTTGGGTCCCCTCTCTGAAGCTTTCTTT. This chain connects TRBV7-2 to TRBJ1-1; no reliable D call. The CDR3 length is 15 residues. Germline V lookup: CDR1 SGHTA, CDR2 FQGNSA. V was pared by 2 bases and J by 6 bases, with 16 bases between.

This clone occurred once. In DNA form, the CDR3 reads TGTGCCTGGGGACAGGAGAACACTGAAGCTTTCTTT. It encodes CAWGQENTEAFF. The chain links TRBV30 to TRBJ1-1; 7 bases map to TRBD1. The J segment lost 1 base and the V segment lost 5 bases, leaving 1 base of the junction unmatched. The CDR3 loop spans 12 amino acids. Germline CDR1 reads GTSNPN; CDR2 reads SVGIG (reference sequence).

The rearrangement uses TRBV10-3 and TRBJ2-1, with TRBD1 matching over 12 bases. Trimming took 7 bases from V and 8 from J; bases not matched to a gene: 12. This CDR3 has 16 amino acids. CDR1 and CDR2 (germline): ENHRY, SYGVKD. Here the CDR3 reads CAITAGQGAVGDEQFF. For the CDR3, the DNA is TGTGCCATCACTGCGGGACAGGGGGCAGTTGGGGATGAGCAGTTCTTC.